This TCR beta chain is drawn from a study of shared T cell receptors in the human thymus. V lost 6 bases, J lost 10 bases, and 12 bases lay in between. Germline V CDR1 and CDR2: MNHEY, SVGAGI. The CDR3 contains 12 residues. Using immunoSEQ multiplex PCR, the repertoire was profiled, and TCRdb retains in-frame clones only, with some absent. The sample contains 700,000 or so clones, around 85% of which appear only once. The data were also submitted as part of a second study, on human thymus T cells. That work contributes: Immunologically healthy infants in Finland undergoing congenital heart defect surgery were the donors. It was from resections taken during corrective heart surgery that the thymus tissue came. Apparent skewing of V and J gene usage characterized both thymic and blood repertoires. The related literature has documented a marked overlap of thymic repertoires among unrelated individuals.

This TCR was sampled from a girl less than two years old with a congenital heart defect. V is TRBV6-5 and J is TRBJ1-4; no definite D call. What was sequenced was thymocytes. CDR3 loop: CASSPTGRKLFF. CDR3 nucleotides: TGTGCCAGCAGCCCTACGGGTCGAAAACTGTTTTTT.